This TCR beta chain was sequenced for a study of cytomegalovirus exposure and HLA in healthy donors. In the PCR, 60 Vbeta and 13 Jbeta primers were used. This table comes from immunoSEQ multiplex PCR, and its TCRdb copy is limited to in-frame clones, with some not included. Of around 300,000 clones detected, 84% appear once; the ten largest clones hold about 2%. J lost 6 bases, V lost 6 bases, and 13 bases had no gene match. The CDR3 spans 15 residues. Germline CDR1 is MDHEN and CDR2 is SYDVKM. Donors likely had unrecorded immune exposures despite being nominally healthy when sampled. The chain is built from TRBV28 and TRBJ2-7; 8 nucleotides match TRBD2. The receptor was derived from a woman in her forties in good health and CMV-seropositive. The specimen sequenced was PBMCs. The CDR3 DNA reads as TGTGCCAGCAGCTCCGCCGCGGGAGGACGTAGCGAGCAGTACTTC. Translated: CASSSAAGGRSEQYF.